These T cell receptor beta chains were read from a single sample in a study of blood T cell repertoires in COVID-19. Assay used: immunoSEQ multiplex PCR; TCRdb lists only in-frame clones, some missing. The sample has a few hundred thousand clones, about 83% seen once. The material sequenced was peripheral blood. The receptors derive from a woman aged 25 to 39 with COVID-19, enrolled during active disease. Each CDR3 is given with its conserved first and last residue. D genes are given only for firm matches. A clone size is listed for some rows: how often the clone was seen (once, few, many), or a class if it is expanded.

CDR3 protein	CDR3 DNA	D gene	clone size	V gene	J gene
CASSLGESRTDTQYF	TGTGCCAGCAGCCTTGGTGAGAGTCGCACAGATACGCAGTATTTT	-	-	TRBV5-4	TRBJ2-3
CAWSLAGGYNEQFF	TGTGCCTGGAGTTTAGCGGGGGGGTACAATGAGCAGTTCTTC	TRBD2	-	TRBV30	TRBJ2-1
CASSVDLGGIAEAFF	TGTGCCAGCAGCGTAGACCTGGGGGGGATCGCTGAAGCTTTCTTT	-	-	TRBV9	TRBJ1-1
CASARGGVTDTQYF	TGTGCCAGCGCGCGGGGCGGGGTGACAGATACGCAGTATTTT	-	-	TRBV2	TRBJ2-3
CASSDRINSPLHF	TGTGCCAGCTCCGACAGGATTAATTCACCCCTCCACTTT	-	-	TRBV18	TRBJ1-6
CASSLEGGNNQPQHF	TGTGCCAGCAGCTTAGAAGGGGGCAACAATCAGCCCCAGCATTTT	TRBD1	-	TRBV7-9	TRBJ1-5
CASSSPSGRALNEQFF	TGTGCCAGCAGTTCTCCGAGCGGGAGGGCCTTAAATGAGCAGTTCTTC	TRBD2	-	TRBV27	TRBJ2-1
CASSSPVGWDRGPKGETGELFF	TGTGCCAGCAGCTCTCCCGTAGGGTGGGACAGGGGCCCGAAGGGGGAGACCGGGGAGCTGTTTTTT	TRBD1	-	TRBV28	TRBJ2-2
CASSTAGGSTTGELFF	TGTGCCAGCAGCACAGCGGGGGGCTCCACCACCGGGGAGCTGTTTTTT	TRBD2	-	TRBV7-3	TRBJ2-2
CASSGRTDKTYGYTF	TGTGCCAGCAGTGGACGGACAGACAAGACATATGGCTACACCTTC	-	-	TRBV2	TRBJ1-2
CASSYSGDTDTQYF	TGCGCCAGCAGCTATAGCGGGGACACAGATACGCAGTATTTT	TRBD2	-	TRBV5-1	TRBJ2-3
CASLLTERQFNSPLHF	TGTGCCAGCCTTTTAACCGAAAGACAGTTTAATTCACCCCTCCACTTT	-	once	TRBV2	TRBJ1-6
CAISPRSQGEAFF	TGTGCCATCAGTCCCAGATCCCAGGGGGAAGCTTTCTTT	-	-	TRBV10-3	TRBJ1-1
CASSYRDRVATNEKLFF	TGTGCCAGCTCATACCGGGACAGGGTGGCAACTAATGAAAAACTGTTTTTT	TRBD1	-	TRBV19	TRBJ1-4
CASSPGTSDRGGKQYF	TGTGCCAGCAGCCCAGGAACCTCGGACAGGGGGGGCAAACAGTACTTC	TRBD1	-	TRBV5-4	TRBJ2-7
CASSLGLAGNAGELFF	TGTGCCAGCAGCTTGGGGCTAGCGGGAAACGCCGGGGAGCTGTTTTTT	TRBD2	-	TRBV5-4	TRBJ2-2
CASSPQGQFYGYTF	TGTGCCAGCAGTCCACAGGGACAGTTCTATGGCTACACCTTC	TRBD1	-	TRBV6-5	TRBJ1-2
CASSLDTGQNYGYTF	TGTGCCAGCAGTCTCGACACAGGCCAAAACTATGGCTACACCTTC	-	-	TRBV2	TRBJ1-2
CASSPSRANEKLFF	TGTGCCAGTTCTCCGTCGCGGGCTAATGAAAAACTGTTTTTT	-	-	TRBV6-5	TRBJ1-4
CASSPGQGNNSPLHF	TGTGCCAGCAGCCCGGGACAGGGGAACAATTCACCCCTCCACTTT	TRBD1	-	TRBV9	TRBJ1-6